These T cell receptor beta chains were read from a single sample in a study of blood T cell repertoires in COVID-19. The table came from immunoSEQ multiplex PCR; TCRdb's copy has only in-frame clones and leaves some out. Altogether some 490,000 clones are present, approximately 91% being singletons, with the ten largest covering 7% to 10%. The specimen sequenced was PBMCs or T cells enriched from blood (not recorded which). Source of these receptors: a woman aged 60-75 years who had recovered from COVID-19. Both conserved end residues are part of each CDR3. The order of the fields is J gene, clone size, V gene, D gene, CDR3 DNA, CDR3 protein. The D gene is left open where the match is weak. Clone size appears in some rows only: once, few, many, or a class for an expanded clone.

TRBJ1-6,once,TRBV5-4,TRBD1,TGTGCCAGCAGCTTGGCCAGGGGGCATGTGAATTCACCCCTCCACTTT,CASSLARGHVNSPLHF
TRBJ1-4,.,TRBV5-1,TRBD1,TGCGCCAGCAGCCAGGGACAGGGGTCAGGAGAAAAACTGTTTTTT,CASSQGQGSGEKLFF
TRBJ1-4,.,TRBV23-1,.,TGCGCCCGGCGGGAAAAACTGTTTTTT,CARREKLFF
TRBJ2-1,.,TRBV9,TRBD2,TGTGCCAGCAGCGTAGCTACAGGGCTAGCGGGGGGGCAAAATGAGCAGTTCTTC,CASSVATGLAGGQNEQFF
TRBJ1-1,.,TRBV6-1,.,TGTGCCAGCAGTGAAGGGAGGTTTGGAACTGAAGCTTTCTTT,CASSEGRFGTEAFF
TRBJ2-1,.,TRBV3-1/TRBV3-2,TRBD2,TGTGCCAGCAGCCGTGCGGGGGGGAATGAGCAGTTCTTC,CASSRAGGNEQFF
TRBJ1-2,once,TRBV30,TRBD1,TGTGCCTGGAGGCCTGGGACAGGGGGGTTTGTTAGTGGCTACACCTTC,CAWRPGTGGFVSGYTF
TRBJ1-3,.,TRBV9,TRBD1,TGTGCCAGCAGCTTACGACCGGGACAGGGGTCTGGAAACACCATATATTTT,CASSLRPGQGSGNTIYF
TRBJ1-4,few,TRBV9,.,TGTGCCAGCAGCGCCAACCCGGGGGTGCCTAATGAAAAACTGTTTTTT,CASSANPGVPNEKLFF
TRBJ2-7,.,TRBV2,.,TGTGCCAGCAGACCAGAAGTCTACGAGCAGTACTTC,CASRPEVYEQYF
TRBJ2-6,.,TRBV5-4,.,TGTGCCAGCAGCCAAACCGGGTCCTCTGAGTTCTCTGGGGCCAACGTCCTGACTTTC,CASSQTGSSEFSGANVLTF
TRBJ1-4,.,TRBV13,TRBD1,TGTGCCAGCAGCCCCCAACCCCGACAGGGGGCGGAGGAAAAACTGTTTTTT,CASSPQPRQGAEEKLFF
TRBJ2-7,.,TRBV5-5,.,TGTGCCAGCAGCTTGGAAGGCGGCGGTGGTTACGAGCAGTACTTC,CASSLEGGGGYEQYF
TRBJ2-1,.,TRBV12-3/TRBV12-4,.,TGTGCCAGCAGTTTAGGTATTGAGCAGTTCTTC,CASSLGIEQFF
TRBJ1-1,.,TRBV5-1,TRBD1,TGCGCCAGCACCCTTACAGGGGACACTGAAGCTTTCTTT,CASTLTGDTEAFF
TRBJ2-7,.,TRBV5-1,.,TGCGCCAGCAGCTTGGTTTCCGGGTACTACGAGCAGTACTTC,CASSLVSGYYEQYF